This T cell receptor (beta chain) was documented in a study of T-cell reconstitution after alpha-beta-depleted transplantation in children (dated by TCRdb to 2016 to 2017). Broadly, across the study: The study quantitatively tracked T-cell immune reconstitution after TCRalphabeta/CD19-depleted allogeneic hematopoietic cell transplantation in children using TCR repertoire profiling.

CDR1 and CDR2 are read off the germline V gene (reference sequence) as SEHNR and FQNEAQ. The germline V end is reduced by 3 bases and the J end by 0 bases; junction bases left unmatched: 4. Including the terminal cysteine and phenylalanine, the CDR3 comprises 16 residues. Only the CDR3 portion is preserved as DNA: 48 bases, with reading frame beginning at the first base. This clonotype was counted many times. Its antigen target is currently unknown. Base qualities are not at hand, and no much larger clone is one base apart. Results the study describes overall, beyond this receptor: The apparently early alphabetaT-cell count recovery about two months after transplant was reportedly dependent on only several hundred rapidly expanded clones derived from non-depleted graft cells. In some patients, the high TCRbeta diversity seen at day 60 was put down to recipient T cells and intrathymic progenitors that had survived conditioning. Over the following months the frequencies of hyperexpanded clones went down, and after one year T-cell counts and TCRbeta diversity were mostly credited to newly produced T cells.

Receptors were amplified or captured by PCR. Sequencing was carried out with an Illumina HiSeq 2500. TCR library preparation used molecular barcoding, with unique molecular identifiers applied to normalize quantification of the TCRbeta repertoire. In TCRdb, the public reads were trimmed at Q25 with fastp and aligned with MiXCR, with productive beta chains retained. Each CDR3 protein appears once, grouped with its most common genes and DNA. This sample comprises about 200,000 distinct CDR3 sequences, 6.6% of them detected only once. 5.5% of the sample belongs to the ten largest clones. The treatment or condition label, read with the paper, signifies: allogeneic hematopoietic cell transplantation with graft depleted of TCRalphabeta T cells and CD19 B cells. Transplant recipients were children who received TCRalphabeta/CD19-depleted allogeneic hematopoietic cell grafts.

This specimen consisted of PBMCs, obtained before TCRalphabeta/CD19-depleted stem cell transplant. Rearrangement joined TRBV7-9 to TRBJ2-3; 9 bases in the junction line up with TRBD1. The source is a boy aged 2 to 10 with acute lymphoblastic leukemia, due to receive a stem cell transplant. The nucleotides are TGTGCCAGCAGCTTTACAGGGGGCTTAAGCACAGATACGCAGTATTTT. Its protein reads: CASSFTGGLSTDTQYF.